This T cell receptor beta chain was sequenced in a study of blood T cell repertoires in COVID-19. TCRdb's table, derived via immunoSEQ multiplex PCR, lists solely in-frame clones and lacks some. The data show about 180,000 clones, over 75% seen once. Trimming cost V 1 base and J 3 bases; bases outside gene matches: 7. Germline V gene data show CDR1 as SGHTA and CDR2 as FQGTGA. This CDR3 region has 17 residues. The TCR was taken from a human donor with active or convalescent COVID-19. The donor label of this sample is uncertain. Sequenced sample: peripheral blood. The V call is TRBV7-3, the J call TRBJ2-3; 10 nucleotides agree with TRBD1. CDR3 in DNA: TGTGCCAGCAGCTTAAGTGGGGGACAGGGGATGACAGATACGCAGTATTTT. This encodes CASSLSGGQGMTDTQYF.